What follows is one T cell receptor beta chain and its context. Its antigen remains unidentified. 60 Vbeta and 13 Jbeta primers were used in PCR. Sequencing was performed with immunoSEQ multiplex PCR; in TCRdb, only in-frame clones are kept and a portion is missing. Recorded here are roughly 110,000 clones; the top ten clones represent approximately 6.2%. Trimming took off 1 base at V and 2 bases at J, with 12 bases between the two ends. Looked up from germline, CDR1 is LNHDA and CDR2 is SQIVND (reference sequence). This CDR3 is built from 15 residues. The sample belongs to a study of cytomegalovirus exposure and HLA in healthy donors. Study-wide findings and caveats: The authors excluded some V segments, including TRBV6-2 and TRBV6-3, as indistinguishable. HLA-A and HLA-B allele assignments for most subjects were reportedly predicted accurately using TCR beta sequences. Most CMV-associated TCR beta chains were later found to appear HLA-restricted.

This TCR was sampled from a man in his forties in good health and CMV-seropositive. Sequenced: PBMCs. The J gene is TRBJ2-7, the V gene TRBV19; possible D gene TRBD1, 5 bases. CDR3 protein: CASSIAHQGPYEQYF. As DNA, the CDR3 is TGTGCCAGTAGTATAGCTCACCAGGGCCCCTACGAGCAGTACTTC. The variable domain in full, completed from reference TRBV19 and TRBJ2-7, reads DGGITQSPKYLFRKEGQNVTLSCEQNLNHDAMYWYRQDPGQGLRLIYYSQIVNDFQKGDIAEGYSVSREKKESFPLTVTSAQKNPTAFYLCASSIAHQGPYEQYFGPGTRLTVT.